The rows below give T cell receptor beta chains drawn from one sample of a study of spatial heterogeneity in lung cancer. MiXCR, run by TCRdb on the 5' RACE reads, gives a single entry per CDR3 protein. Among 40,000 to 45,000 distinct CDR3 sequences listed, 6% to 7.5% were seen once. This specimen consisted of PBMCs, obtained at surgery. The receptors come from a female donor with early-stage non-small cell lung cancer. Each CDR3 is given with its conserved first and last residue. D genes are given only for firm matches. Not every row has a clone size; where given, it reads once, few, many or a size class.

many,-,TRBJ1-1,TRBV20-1,CSAIAGRNTEAFF,TGCAGTGCTATTGCAGGGCGAAACACTGAAGCTTTCTTT
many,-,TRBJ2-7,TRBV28,CASKAPVYEQYF,TGTGCCAGCAAGGCACCCGTCTACGAGCAGTACTTC
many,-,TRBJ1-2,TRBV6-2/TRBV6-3,CASSNNRGQNYGYTF,TGTGCCAGCAGTAACAACCGGGGCCAGAACTATGGCTACACCTTC
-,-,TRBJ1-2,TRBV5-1,CASSWGGNSNYGYTF,TGCGCCAGCAGCTGGGGTGGCAACTCGAACTATGGCTACACCTTC
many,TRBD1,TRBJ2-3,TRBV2,CASSEDRGLATDTQYF,TGTGCCAGCAGTGAAGATAGGGGGCTGGCCACAGATACGCAGTATTTT
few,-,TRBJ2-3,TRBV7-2,CASSLVNRDTQYF,TGTGCCAGCAGCTTAGTAAACCGAGATACGCAGTATTTT
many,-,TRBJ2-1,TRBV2,CASSAQDYNEQFF,TGTGCCAGCAGTGCACAGGATTACAATGAGCAGTTCTTC
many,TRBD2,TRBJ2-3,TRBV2,CASRLAGGPSTDTQYF,TGTGCCAGCCGACTAGCGGGGGGGCCGAGCACAGATACGCAGTATTTT
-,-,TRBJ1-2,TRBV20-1,CSAREDSRPDGYTF,TGCAGTGCTAGAGAGGACAGTCGTCCGGATGGCTACACCTTC
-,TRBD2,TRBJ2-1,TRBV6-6,CASRSYSGGHYNEQFF,TGTGCCAGCAGGAGCTATAGCGGGGGCCATTACAATGAGCAGTTCTTC
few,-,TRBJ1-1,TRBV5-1,CASSLGGLFMNTEAFF,TGCGCCAGCAGCTTGGGGGGGCTCTTCATGAACACTGAAGCTTTCTTT
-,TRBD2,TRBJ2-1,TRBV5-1,CASSPPSGGAGEQFF,TGCGCCAGCAGCCCCCCTAGCGGGGGGGCGGGTGAGCAGTTCTTC
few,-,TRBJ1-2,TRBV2,CASSPGQNFYGYTF,TGTGCCAGCAGCCCCGGACAGAACTTCTATGGCTACACCTTC
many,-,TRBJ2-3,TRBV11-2,CASSPGTRADTQYF,TGTGCCAGCAGCCCGGGGACTCGGGCAGATACGCAGTATTTT
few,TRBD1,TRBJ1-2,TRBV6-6,CASNGQGESYGYTF,TGTGCCAGCAATGGACAGGGGGAGAGCTATGGCTACACCTTC
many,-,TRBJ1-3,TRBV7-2,CASSRVAGSGNTIYF,TGTGCCAGCAGCCGCGTGGCAGGCTCTGGAAACACCATATATTTT
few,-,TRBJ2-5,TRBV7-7,CASSEGFQETQYF,TGTGCCAGCTCGGAGGGTTTCCAAGAGACCCAGTACTTC
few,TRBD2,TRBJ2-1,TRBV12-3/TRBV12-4,CASSSLSGDEQFF,TGTGCCAGCAGCTCCCTTAGCGGGGATGAGCAGTTCTTC
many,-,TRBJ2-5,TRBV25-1,CASSDRVTETQYF,TGTGCCAGCAGTGATAGGGTAACAGAGACCCAGTACTTC
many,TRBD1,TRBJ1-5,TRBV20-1,CSARGQGGDNQPQHF,TGCAGTGCTAGGGGACAGGGCGGTGACAATCAGCCCCAGCATTTT
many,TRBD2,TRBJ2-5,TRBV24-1,CATSDSIAGGQETQYF,TGTGCCACCAGTGACTCGATAGCGGGGGGCCAAGAGACCCAGTACTTC
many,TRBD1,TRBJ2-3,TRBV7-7,CASSPRQGEGPDTQYF,TGTGCCAGCAGCCCTCGACAGGGAGAGGGGCCAGATACGCAGTATTTT
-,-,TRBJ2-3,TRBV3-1,CASGTSATQYF,TGTGCCAGCGGGACGAGCGCCACGCAGTATTTT
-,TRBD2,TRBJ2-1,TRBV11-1,CASSGRLAEYNEQFF,TGTGCCAGCAGCGGGAGACTAGCGGAGTACAATGAGCAGTTCTTC
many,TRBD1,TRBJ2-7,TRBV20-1,CSARVTGQGWHEQYF,TGCAGTGCTAGAGTGACCGGACAGGGGTGGCACGAGCAGTACTTC
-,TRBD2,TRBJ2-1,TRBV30,CACRTSSIDGQFF,TGTGCCTGCCGGACTAGTTCAATCGATGGGCAGTTCTTC
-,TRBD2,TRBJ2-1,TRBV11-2,CASSPLTGRGGGAEQFF,TGTGCCAGCAGCCCTCTTACCGGGCGGGGGGGCGGAGCGGAGCAGTTCTTC
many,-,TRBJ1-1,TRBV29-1,CSVGSPGTEAFF,TGCAGCGTCGGGAGCCCAGGCACTGAAGCTTTCTTT
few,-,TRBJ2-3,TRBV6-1,CASSPRATTGPTDTQYF,TGTGCCAGCAGTCCTCGGGCCACAACGGGTCCGACAGATACGCAGTATTTT
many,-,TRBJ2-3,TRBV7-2,CASAYVPSSDTQYF,TGTGCCAGCGCGTACGTCCCCTCGTCTGATACGCAGTATTTT
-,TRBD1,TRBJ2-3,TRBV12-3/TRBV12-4,CASSLGGQKDTQYF,TGTGCCAGCAGTTTAGGGGGACAGAAAGATACGCAGTATTTT
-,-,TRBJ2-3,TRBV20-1,CSARVGGGSDTQYF,TGCAGTGCTAGAGTGGGGGGCGGGTCAGATACGCAGTATTTT
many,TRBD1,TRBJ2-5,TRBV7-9,CASSEQGYQETQYF,TGTGCCAGCAGCGAACAGGGGTACCAAGAGACCCAGTACTTC
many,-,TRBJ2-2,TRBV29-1,CSVDKENTGELFF,TGCAGCGTGGACAAAGAGAACACCGGGGAGCTGTTTTTT
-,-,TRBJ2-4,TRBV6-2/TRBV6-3,CASSPRVTLAKNIQYF,TGTGCCAGCAGTCCCCGGGTCACTTTAGCCAAAAACATTCAGTACTTC
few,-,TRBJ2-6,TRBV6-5,CASSSVRPGNVLTF,TGTGCCAGCAGTTCAGTCCGCCCCGGCAACGTCCTGACTTTC
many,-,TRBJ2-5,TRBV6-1,CASSGRHTTPILF,TGTGCCAGCAGTGGGCGCCATACCACCCCCATACTCTTC
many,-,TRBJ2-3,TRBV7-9,CASSPPGGTDTQYF,TGTGCCAGCAGCCCCCCGGGGGGCACAGATACGCAGTATTTT
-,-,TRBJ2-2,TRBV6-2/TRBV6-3,CASSYGWTGELFF,TGTGCCAGCAGTTACGGGTGGACCGGGGAGCTGTTTTTT
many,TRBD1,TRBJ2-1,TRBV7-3,CASSPQGANEQFF,TGTGCCAGCAGCCCCCAGGGGGCCAATGAGCAGTTCTTC
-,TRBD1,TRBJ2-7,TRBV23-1,CASSQDRGTSYEQYF,TGCGCCAGCAGTCAGGACAGGGGGACCTCCTACGAGCAGTACTTC
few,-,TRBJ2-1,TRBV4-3,CASSQEEGNEQFF,TGCGCCAGCAGCCAAGAAGAAGGAAATGAGCAGTTCTTC
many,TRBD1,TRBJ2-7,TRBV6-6,CASSYSTGSSSYEQYF,TGTGCCAGCAGTTACTCGACAGGGAGTAGCTCCTACGAGCAGTACTTC
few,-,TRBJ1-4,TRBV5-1,CASSPGSATNEKLFF,TGCGCCAGCAGCCCCGGATCTGCAACTAATGAAAAACTGTTTTTT
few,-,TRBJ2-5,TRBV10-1,CASSVRVEETQYF,TGCGCCAGCAGCGTCAGGGTGGAAGAGACCCAGTACTTC
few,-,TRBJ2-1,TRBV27,CASSLKWVVSYEQFF,TGTGCCAGCAGTTTAAAGTGGGTAGTTTCTTATGAGCAGTTCTTC
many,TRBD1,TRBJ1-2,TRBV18,CASSPRDSSSYGYTF,TGTGCCAGCTCACCGAGGGACAGCTCCTCCTATGGCTACACCTTC
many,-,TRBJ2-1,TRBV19,CASSTQGFSYDEQFF,TGTGCCAGTAGTACTCAGGGGTTTAGCTACGATGAGCAGTTCTTC
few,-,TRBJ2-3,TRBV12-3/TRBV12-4,CASSTPEVLMSTDTQYF,TGTGCCAGCAGCACTCCCGAGGTATTAATGAGCACAGATACGCAGTATTTT
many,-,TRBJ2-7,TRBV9,CASSPKGLLDYEQYF,TGTGCCAGCAGCCCCAAGGGACTCCTCGACTACGAGCAGTACTTC
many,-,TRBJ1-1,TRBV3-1,CASSQVGSFAFF,TGTGCCAGCAGCCAAGTAGGGAGTTTCGCTTTCTTT
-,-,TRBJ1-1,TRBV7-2,CASSYRTDMNTEAFF,TGTGCCAGCAGCTACCGGACTGACATGAACACTGAAGCTTTCTTT
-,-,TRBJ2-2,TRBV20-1,CSAREVGGYGELFF,TGCAGTGCTAGAGAAGTAGGGGGTTATGGGGAGCTGTTTTTT
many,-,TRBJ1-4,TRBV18,CASSPRRGEGEKLFF,TGTGCCAGCTCACCACGGCGGGGAGAAGGAGAAAAACTGTTTTTT
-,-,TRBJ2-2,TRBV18,CASSPPGQGPNTGELFF,TGTGCCAGCTCACCACCGGGGCAGGGGCCAAACACCGGGGAGCTGTTTTTT